Presented here are 14 T cell receptor beta chains from one specimen sequenced in a study of post-analysis software for immune sequencing data. The study, taken as a whole, reports: Patients used a handful of TRBV segments, including TRBV5-6, TRBV5-1 and TRBV20-1, more often than controls.

No antigens are known for them. Researchers reported that TCR beta cDNA libraries carried unique molecular identifiers. TCRdb recomputed calls from the PCR reads with MiXCR, one row per CDR3 protein. Here the sample spans roughly 730,000 distinct CDR3 sequences, 30% being singletons. Sequencing was done on a sample of blood. The source is a girl between 5 and 17 years old with multiple sclerosis.

V is TRBV7-3 and J is TRBJ2-3, with D tentatively TRBD2 (6 bases). Germline CDR1 reads SGHTA; CDR2 reads FQGTGA. The length of the CDR3 is 14 residues. V lost 1 base, J lost 3 bases, and 8 bases lay in between. The CDR3 is CASSLIGGTDTQYF. CDR3 DNA: TGTGCCAGCAGCTTAATTGGGGGGACAGATACGCAGTATTTT.

V and J are TRBV20-1 and TRBJ2-1; D is unclear. The germline V gene has CDR1 DFQATT and CDR2 SNEGSKA (reference sequence). The CDR3 runs 14 residues. With 3 bases removed from V and 3 bases from J, the gap between germline ends came to 12 bases. CDR3 in amino acids: CSASRRRSYNEQFF. The DNA for the CDR3 is TGCAGTGCTAGCCGCAGGCGAAGCTACAATGAGCAGTTCTTC.

In this sample, this clonotype turned up a few times. V gene TRBV10-3 combines with J gene TRBJ2-1; D may be TRBD1 (5 bases). CDR3 length equals 15 residues. Germline V gene sequence: CDR1 ENHRY, CDR2 SYGVKD. V gave up 3 bases and J gave up 4 bases, with 13 bases separating them. The CDR3 reads CAISDSRQRYNEQFF. CDR3 nucleotide sequence: TGTGCCATCAGTGACTCTCGACAGCGATACAATGAGCAGTTCTTC.

In the case of this clonotype: Because it lacks the conserved phenylalanine or tryptophan at the end, this CDR3 is likely a read error. The DNA of the CDR3 is TGTGCCAGCAGTTTAGATCGGGACAGGGCAGGAGATACGCAGTATTTG. Encoded protein: CASSLDRDRAGDTQYL. The V gene is TRBV28, the J gene TRBJ2-3; 9 bases line up with TRBD1. CDR3 length: 16 amino acids. The junction had 8 bases not matched to a gene; V was cut back by 2 bases and J by 5 bases. In germline, CDR1 is MDHEN, CDR2 SYDVKM.

With regard to this clonotype: The conserved closing phenylalanine or tryptophan is absent in this CDR3, likely reflecting a read error. The rearrangement links TRBV5-1 to TRBJ2-1; 8 bases fit TRBD2. Germline V gene sequence: CDR1 SGHRS, CDR2 YFSETQ. Trimming took 5 bases from V and 10 from J; bases not matched to a gene: 8. The CDR3 covers 13 residues. The CDR3 loop is CASRAGGREEQFC. CDR3 DNA: TGCGCCAGCAGGGCGGGGGGCCGGGAAGAGCAGTTCTGC.

This clonotype was observed a handful of times. The genes are TRBV12-3 or TRBV12-4 and TRBJ2-1; D is uncertain. There are 15 residues in the CDR3. V lost 1 base, J lost 2 bases, and 9 bases lay in between. CDR3 DNA sequence: TGTGCCAGCAGTTTAGTCAGGACCCCCTACAATGAGCAGTTCTTC. This encodes CASSLVRTPYNEQFF.

There are a few counts of this clonotype. This chain connects TRBV6-2 or TRBV6-3 to TRBJ2-3; D gene ambiguous. CDR3 length: 14 amino acids. The V and J ends lost 6 bases and 6 bases respectively, with 16 bases between them. CDR1 is MNHEY, CDR2 SVGEGT, per germline. CDR3 sequence: CASSSSARADTQYF. The CDR3 DNA is TGTGCCAGCAGCTCATCGGCTCGCGCGGATACGCAGTATTTT.

The CDR3 DNA reads TGTGCCAGCAGGCGGACAGGGGATGGAGAGACCCAGTACTTC. Protein: CASRRTGDGETQYF. The chain is built from TRBV6-2 or TRBV6-3 and TRBJ2-5; 9 bases map to TRBD1. Germline values: CDR1 MNHEY, CDR2 SVGEGT. This CDR3 is built from 14 residues. With 6 bases clipped from V and 4 bases from J, the junction kept 6 bases outside the gene matches.

In DNA form, the CDR3 reads TGTGCCATCAGTGAGTCGAGCCAGAACTATGGCTACACCTTC. This sequence encodes CAISESSQNYGYTF. The chain joins TRBV10-3 to TRBJ1-2; D not resolved. This CDR3 region has 14 residues. Germline V CDR1 and CDR2: ENHRY, SYGVKD. V lost 0 bases and J 2 bases, leaving 7 bases between the germline ends.

The V and J genes are TRBV25-1 and TRBJ2-4, with D perhaps being TRBD1 or TRBD2 (5 bases each). The end of the DNA aligns better with TRBJ2-7, so the J call may be wrong. Germline loops: CDR1 MGHDK, CDR2 SYGVNS. There are 16 residues in the CDR3. CDR3 amino acids: CASSDGREPLYYEQYF. CDR3 bases: TGTGCCAGCAGTGATGGCAGGGAGCCCCTCTATTACGAGCAGTACTTC.

This clonotype has ten or more counts. CDR3 nucleotide sequence: TGCAGTGCTAGATCGCCTACTACCCCCACCTACAATGAGCAGTTCTTC. Translated: CSARSPTTPTYNEQFF. The chain carries TRBV20-1 and TRBJ2-1; no clear D. The ends were cut back, 2 bases at V and 2 bases at J, with 16 bases in the middle. Germline-derived CDR1 and CDR2 are DFQATT and SNEGSKA (reference sequence). This CDR3 has 16 amino acids.

There are a few counts of this clonotype. V is TRBV12-3 or TRBV12-4 and J is TRBJ1-3, with D uncertain. V was pared by 5 bases and J by 0 bases, with 14 bases between. The CDR3 totals 16 residues. The CDR3 nucleotides read TGTGCCAGCAGTGCCCGGACTGCGAGCTCTGGAAACACCATATATTTT. Translating gives CASSARTASSGNTIYF.

The sample holds many counts of this clonotype. The V gene is TRBV7-6, the J gene TRBJ2-7; D is possibly TRBD2 (5 bases). Trimming shortened V by 5 bases and J by 2 bases, and 19 bases separated the two germline ends. There are 16 residues in the CDR3. Germline CDR1 reads SGHVS; CDR2 reads FNYEAQ. The chain's CDR3 is CASSPLSGYKAYEQYF. In nucleotides, the CDR3 is TGTGCCAGCAGCCCCCTCAGCGGCTACAAGGCCTACGAGCAGTACTTC.

This clonotype occurred many times. V usage is TRBV6-5 and J usage is TRBJ1-1; D possibly corresponds to TRBD1 (5 bases). Trimming left V 4 bases short and J 2 bases short, with 8 bases between. The CDR3 contains 13 residues. Germline V gene sequence: CDR1 MNHEY, CDR2 SVGAGI. CDR3 amino acids: CASSWGLNTEAFF. CDR3 coding DNA: TGTGCCAGCAGTTGGGGACTTAACACTGAAGCTTTCTTT.